This T cell receptor (beta chain) was sequenced in a study of T-cell reconstitution after alpha-beta-depleted transplantation in children. Regarding the study as a whole: Certain patients had high TCRbeta diversity at day 60, and it came from recipient T cells and thymic progenitors that survived. One year after transplant, T-cell counts and diversity came mostly from newly produced T cells. At around two months after transplant, the alpha-beta T cells were reportedly derived from several hundred expanded clones that came from non-depleted graft cells.

CDR3 length: 15 residues. The germline V gene has CDR1 SGDLS and CDR2 YYNGEE. V dropped 0 bases and J dropped 10; count of bases not matched to a gene: 7. A library of TCRbeta sequences, prepared with unique molecular identifiers, was generated. TCRdb independently ran MiXCR on the PCR reads; one entry per CDR3 protein. Of about 200,000 distinct CDR3 sequences listed, roughly 9.1% are singletons. Regarding this clonotype: Antigen specificity is unknown.

This chain joins TRBV9 and TRBJ1-6, with TRBD1 matching 7 bases. The origin of this receptor is a male patient aged 2-9 years who had a stem cell transplant for acute myeloid leukemia, so the T cells may come from the graft donor. The specimen was PBMCs, mostly from graft donor cells, collected 360 days after TCRalphabeta/CD19-depleted stem cell transplant. This CDR3 reads CASSVEGQGESPLHF. CDR3 DNA sequence: TGTGCCAGCAGCGTAGAAGGCCAGGGGGAATCACCCCTCCACTTT.